The next 21 T cell receptor beta chains were all read from a single sample in a study of blood T cell repertoires in COVID-19. Assay used: immunoSEQ multiplex PCR; TCRdb lists only in-frame clones, some missing. This sample has roughly 110,000 clones, with about 88% found just once. The sample consisted of peripheral blood. The origin of the receptors is a man aged 40-55 years with acute or convalescent COVID-19.

V gene TRBV19 combines with J gene TRBJ2-7, with 7 bases matching TRBD1. V shed 8 bases and J 2 bases; nucleotides not matched to a gene: 15. Germline values: CDR1 LNHDA, CDR2 SQIVND (reference sequence). The CDR3 contains 16 residues. Here the CDR3 DNA reads TGTGCCAGTTCGCTTAGCTCCCGGGGACAGACCTACGAGCAGTACTTC. It translates to CASSLSSRGQTYEQYF.

The J gene is TRBJ1-6, the V gene TRBV20-1; 8 bases agree with TRBD1. V gave up 3 bases and J gave up 9 bases; unmatched junction bases: 7. Looked up from germline, CDR1 is DFQATT and CDR2 is SNEGSKA (reference sequence). This CDR3 has 14 residues. This CDR3 is CSASRTGGLSPLHF. The CDR3 DNA reads as TGCAGTGCTAGTCGTACAGGGGGACTTTCACCCCTCCACTTT.

The gene calls are TRBV6-6 and TRBJ1-2, with 7 nucleotides matching TRBD1. Per the germline V gene, CDR1 is MNHNY and CDR2 is SVGAGI (reference sequence). CDR3 length: 16 residues. The V segment lost 3 bases and the J segment 7 bases; nucleotides outside the gene matches: 14. CDR3 DNA: TGTGCCAGCAGTTATTCATCCGCTAACAGGGGAAGTGGCTACACCTTC. Amino acid sequence: CASSYSSANRGSGYTF.

The rearrangement links TRBV6-5 to TRBJ1-1; D unresolved. The length of the CDR3 is 13 residues. V lost 6 bases and J 5 bases, leaving 13 bases between the germline ends. Germline CDR1 reads MNHEY; CDR2 reads SVGAGI. The CDR3 protein is CASSPRGRTEAFF. CDR3 DNA: TGTGCCAGCAGCCCCCGAGGGAGGACTGAAGCTTTCTTT.

This clone appeared once. The V and J genes are TRBV5-5 and TRBJ1-1, with D unresolved. Between the trimmed V and J ends, which lost 1 base and 0 bases, there was a span of 7 bases. CDR3 size: 14 residues. Germline V gene sequence: CDR1 SGHKS, CDR2 YYEKEE (reference sequence). DNA of the CDR3: TGTGCCAGCAGCTTGATGTCCTTGAACACTGAAGCTTTCTTT. Its translation: CASSLMSLNTEAFF.

This clone was seen a single time. This rearrangement joins TRBV21-1 to TRBJ2-3; TRBD2 is the table's D call, not checked against the DNA. TRBV21-1 corresponds to a pseudogene. The CDR3 is 17 amino acids. The CDR3: CASSLGKGRGGRDTQYF. The CDR3 bases are TGTGCCAGCAGCCTCGGGAAGGGGCGGGGGGGCCGTGATACGCAGTATTTT.

Regarding this clone: Other DNA sequences of this sample code for an identical CDR3. The chain links TRBV20-1 to TRBJ1-4; 7 bases align to TRBD1. Losses at the gene ends were 6 bases for V and 8 bases for J; bases not matched to a gene: 3. CDR3 length: 11 amino acids. The germline gives CDR1 DFQATT, CDR2 SNEGSKA (reference sequence). The CDR3 DNA is TGCAGTGCCACAGGGGAGGAAAAACTGTTTTTT. Its protein product is CSATGEEKLFF.

J is TRBJ2-7 and V is TRBV7-9, with TRBD2 identical over 10 bases. V shed 8 bases and J 3 bases; nucleotides not matched to a gene: 4. This CDR3 contains 13 residues. Germline V gene lookup returns CDR1 SEHNR and CDR2 FQNEAQ (reference sequence). The CDR3 protein is CASGSGGIYEQYF. DNA of the CDR3: TGTGCCAGCGGTAGCGGGGGGATCTACGAGCAGTACTTC.

This chain links TRBV29-1 with TRBJ1-2, with TRBD1 matching 7 bases. Germline V lookup: CDR1 SQVTM, CDR2 ANQGSEA. The ends lost 1 base at V and 5 bases at J; junction bases unmatched: 4. The CDR3 has 13 amino acids. The CDR3 DNA reads as TGCAGCGTTGAAGGGACAGGCGAGTATGGCTACACCTTC. Its protein product is CSVEGTGEYGYTF.

The chain carries TRBV2 and TRBJ1-2, with 9 bases fitting TRBD1. V gave up 6 bases and J gave up 3 bases; unmatched junction bases: 8. Germline V gene data show CDR1 as SNHLY and CDR2 as FYNNEI. This CDR3 is built from 15 residues. CDR3 nucleotides: TGTGCCAGCAGATATGGACAGGGGAGTCACTATGGCTACACCTTC. Translation: CASRYGQGSHYGYTF. Full variable domain (rest looked up from reference TRBV2 and TRBJ1-2): EPEVTQTPSHQVTQMGQEVILRCVPISNHLYFYWYRQILGQKVEFLVSFYNNEISEKSEIFDDQFSVERPDGSNFTLKIRSTKLEDSAMYFCASRYGQGSHYGYTFGSGTRLTVV.

In this sample, this clone turned up once. The chain carries TRBV6-5 and TRBJ2-7; D uncertain. The V gene's germline CDR1 is MNHEY and CDR2 SVGAGI. The CDR3 spans 11 residues. V was cut by 8 bases and J by 4 bases, with 9 bases left in between. Here the CDR3 DNA reads TGTGCCAGCGGTCACAGTTACGAGCAGTACTTC. Translated: CASGHSYEQYF.

This chain connects TRBV5-1 to TRBJ2-7; 7 bases are a match to TRBD2. This CDR3 spans 14 amino acids. CDR1 and CDR2 (germline): SGHRS, YFSETQ. J was trimmed by 3 bases and V by 2 bases; bases with no gene match: 5. CDR3 residues: CASSFSGEVYEQYF. The CDR3, as DNA: TGCGCCAGCAGCTTCAGCGGGGAGGTCTACGAGCAGTACTTC.

The gene calls are TRBV20-1 and TRBJ2-1, with 8 bases aligning to TRBD2. Germline CDR1 is DFQATT and CDR2 is SNEGSKA (reference sequence). After removal of 3 bases from V and 5 bases from J, the junction contained 3 bases not matched to a gene. The CDR3 runs 13 residues. The chain's CDR3 is CSASLAGHNEQFF. CDR3 DNA sequence: TGCAGTGCTAGTCTAGCGGGTCACAATGAGCAGTTCTTC.

In DNA, the CDR3 is TGCGCCAGCAGTCAAAAGCCCGGACAGAACACTGAAGCTTTCTTT. Protein sequence: CASSQKPGQNTEAFF. The V and J genes are TRBV23-1 and TRBJ1-1; tentative D call: TRBD1 (5 bases). TRBV23-1 is an open reading frame whose function is uncertain. The CDR3 extends over 15 amino acids. Trimming cost V 2 bases and J 1 base, with 11 bases left between them.

This clone was detected only a few times. V usage is TRBV18 and J usage is TRBJ2-7, with unresolved D. V dropped 1 base and J dropped 6 bases, with 10 bases sitting between them. CDR1 and CDR2 from the germline V gene are KGHSH and LQKENI. CDR3 length equals 13 residues. DNA of the CDR3: TGTGCCAGCTCACCACTATCAGGCGCCGAGCAGTACTTC. It specifies CASSPLSGAEQYF.

This clone was counted many times. The chain is built from TRBV7-7 and TRBJ2-1, with 9 bases that match TRBD2. J lost 0 bases, V lost 0 bases, and 0 bases had no gene match. The CDR3 is made up of 16 amino acids. Germline V CDR1 and CDR2: SSHAT, FNYEAQ (reference sequence). CDR3 protein: CASSLAAGGSYNEQFF. CDR3 sequence (DNA): TGTGCCAGCAGCTTAGCAGCGGGGGGCTCCTACAATGAGCAGTTCTTC.

The CDR3 DNA follows: TGTGCCACCAGGGGGGGTGCCACCGGGGAGCTGTTTTTT. Encoded protein: CATRGGATGELFF. V is TRBV24-1 and J is TRBJ2-2; D is possibly TRBD2 (6 bases). Germline CDR1 reads KGHDR; CDR2 reads SFDVKD. V shed 7 bases and J shed 4 bases, with 9 bases lying between them. This CDR3 contains 13 residues.

The chain employs TRBV19 and TRBJ1-5; tentative D call: TRBD1 (6 bases). Germline V gene sequence: CDR1 LNHDA, CDR2 SQIVND (reference sequence). V was trimmed by 3 bases and J by 4 bases, leaving 10 bases between them. This CDR3 has 14 amino acids. The CDR3 spells CASSIWDTNQPQHF. The CDR3 coding sequence is TGTGCCAGTAGTATCTGGGACACTAATCAGCCCCAGCATTTT.

The chain combines TRBV30 with TRBJ2-2; D may be TRBD2 (6 bases). The V gene lost 7 bases and the J gene lost 5 bases, with 17 bases spanning the gap. Germline assignment: CDR1 GTSNPN and CDR2 SVGIG (reference sequence). The CDR3 length is 14 residues. CDR3 in amino acids: CASTGLLKTGELFF. CDR3 nucleotide sequence: TGTGCCTCAACGGGACTCCTCAAAACCGGGGAGCTGTTTTTT.

The chain recombines TRBV19 with TRBJ1-2, with TRBD1 as a possible D gene (5 bases). The length of the CDR3 is 12 residues. Germline CDR1 is LNHDA and CDR2 is SQIVND (reference sequence). Trimming took 3 bases from V and 10 from J, leaving 12 bases between them. CDR3 region: CASSMAGPIYTF. The CDR3 region has the DNA TGTGCCAGTAGTATGGCGGGGCCCATCTACACCTTC.

This chain connects TRBV6-2 or TRBV6-3 to TRBJ1-5; tentative D call: TRBD1 (6 bases). The V end was cut by 3 bases, the J end by 0 bases, with 21 bases between. This CDR3 has 19 amino acids. Germline V gene data show CDR1 as MNHEY and CDR2 as SVGEGT. CDR3 bases: TGTGCCAGCAGTTATAGGGGACAAGGTCAGATTTATAGCAATCAGCCCCAGCATTTT. Translated: CASSYRGQGQIYSNQPQHF.